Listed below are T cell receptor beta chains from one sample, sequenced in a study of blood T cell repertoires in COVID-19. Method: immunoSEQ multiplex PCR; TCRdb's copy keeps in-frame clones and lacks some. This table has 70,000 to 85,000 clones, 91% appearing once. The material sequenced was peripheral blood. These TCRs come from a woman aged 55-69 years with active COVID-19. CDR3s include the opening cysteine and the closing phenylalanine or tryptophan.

CDR3 protein: CASSDQRVPNTEAFF
J gene: TRBJ1-1
CDR3 length: 15
V gene: TRBV10-2

CDR3 protein: CASSPPRRGYFYEQYF
J gene: TRBJ2-7
CDR3 length: 16
V gene: TRBV28

CDR3 protein: CASSRGVGGDQYF
J gene: TRBJ2-3
CDR3 length: 13
V gene: TRBV11-2

CDR3 protein: CSVRGGLMETQYF
J gene: TRBJ2-5
CDR3 length: 13
V gene: TRBV29-1

CDR3 protein: CASSLGTLNNEQFF
J gene: TRBJ2-1
CDR3 length: 14
V gene: TRBV5-1

CDR3 protein: CASSEGVTGELFF
J gene: TRBJ2-2
CDR3 length: 13
V gene: TRBV5-1

CDR3 protein: CASSFTGTSMNTGELFF
J gene: TRBJ2-2
CDR3 length: 17
V gene: TRBV5-1

CDR3 protein: CASSPRTGVEVLGTEAFF
J gene: TRBJ1-1
CDR3 length: 18
V gene: TRBV18

CDR3 protein: CASSPNLRGANTGELFF
J gene: TRBJ2-2
CDR3 length: 17
V gene: TRBV5-1

CDR3 protein: CASKASGYNEQFF
J gene: TRBJ2-1
CDR3 length: 13
V gene: TRBV6-5

CDR3 protein: CASSPDRKSNYGYTF
J gene: TRBJ1-2
CDR3 length: 15
V gene: TRBV5-1

CDR3 protein: CASSLEGWNQPQHF
J gene: TRBJ1-5
CDR3 length: 14
V gene: TRBV5-1

CDR3 protein: CASSRGTRSTNEKLFF
J gene: TRBJ1-4
CDR3 length: 16
V gene: TRBV5-1

CDR3 protein: CASSLRLVVGQETQYF
J gene: TRBJ2-5
CDR3 length: 16
V gene: TRBV5-5

CDR3 protein: CASSEENRPDQYF
J gene: TRBJ2-7
CDR3 length: 13
V gene: TRBV2

CDR3 protein: CASRSGLSYEQYF
J gene: TRBJ2-7
CDR3 length: 13
V gene: TRBV28

CDR3 protein: CASSQVGAGIGELFF
J gene: TRBJ2-2
CDR3 length: 15
V gene: TRBV4-2

CDR3 protein: CASTRRGPEVEQFF
J gene: TRBJ2-1
CDR3 length: 14
V gene: TRBV27

CDR3 protein: CASSPNRGKETQYF
J gene: TRBJ2-5
CDR3 length: 14
V gene: TRBV7-9

CDR3 protein: CASRIRASGSLGETQYF
J gene: TRBJ2-5
CDR3 length: 17
V gene: TRBV5-1

CDR3 protein: CASSLGPRAGELFF
J gene: TRBJ2-2
CDR3 length: 14
V gene: TRBV7-8

CDR3 protein: CASSYRQGPYEQYF
J gene: TRBJ2-7
CDR3 length: 14
V gene: TRBV28

CDR3 protein: CASSFLEVDTQYF
J gene: TRBJ2-3
CDR3 length: 13
V gene: TRBV7-2

CDR3 protein: CASSYQSGTGELFF
J gene: TRBJ2-2
CDR3 length: 14
V gene: TRBV27

CDR3 protein: CASSRGAGLYEQYF
J gene: TRBJ2-7
CDR3 length: 14
V gene: TRBV7-9

CDR3 protein: CATVTDYYGYTF
J gene: TRBJ1-2
CDR3 length: 12
V gene: TRBV28

CDR3 protein: CASSYTGGVSNQPQHF
J gene: TRBJ1-5
CDR3 length: 16
V gene: TRBV27

CDR3 protein: CASSPPPGTSASYEQYF
J gene: TRBJ2-7
CDR3 length: 17
V gene: TRBV4-1

CDR3 protein: CASSQEGTSGIAEQYF
J gene: TRBJ2-7
CDR3 length: 16
V gene: TRBV4-2

CDR3 protein: CASSDRLAGDEQFF
J gene: TRBJ2-1
CDR3 length: 14
V gene: TRBV7-9

CDR3 protein: CATSRGQGVRATNEKLFF
J gene: TRBJ1-4
CDR3 length: 18
V gene: TRBV15

CDR3 protein: CSARRGYEQYF
J gene: TRBJ2-7
CDR3 length: 11
V gene: TRBV20-1

CDR3 protein: CASSFAGQINQPQHF
J gene: TRBJ1-5
CDR3 length: 15
V gene: TRBV7-2

CDR3 protein: CASTWGRDYGYTF
J gene: TRBJ1-2
CDR3 length: 13
V gene: TRBV12-3/TRBV12-4

CDR3 protein: CASSEIPPGQGRLTPYNEQFF
J gene: TRBJ2-1
CDR3 length: 21
V gene: TRBV6-1

CDR3 protein: CASRETGLNQPQHF
J gene: TRBJ1-5
CDR3 length: 14
V gene: TRBV28

CDR3 protein: CATSSWEISYNEQFF
J gene: TRBJ2-1
CDR3 length: 15
V gene: TRBV15

CDR3 protein: CATGGWGGVSDTQYF
J gene: TRBJ2-3
CDR3 length: 15
V gene: TRBV5-8

CDR3 protein: CASSKSTGYYEQYF
J gene: TRBJ2-7
CDR3 length: 14
V gene: TRBV28

CDR3 protein: CASSQVWGRPNTGELFF
J gene: TRBJ2-2
CDR3 length: 17
V gene: TRBV4-1

CDR3 protein: CASSSGGVGRVHEQYF
J gene: TRBJ2-7
CDR3 length: 16
V gene: TRBV11-2

CDR3 protein: CASSLGQRHTGELFF
J gene: TRBJ2-2
CDR3 length: 15
V gene: TRBV5-6

CDR3 protein: CASSELQPYSNQPQHF
J gene: TRBJ1-5
CDR3 length: 16
V gene: TRBV2

CDR3 protein: CASKSAGSYNEQFF
J gene: TRBJ2-1
CDR3 length: 14
V gene: TRBV6-5

CDR3 protein: CASSFPRAGIYNEQFF
J gene: TRBJ2-1
CDR3 length: 16
V gene: TRBV5-6

CDR3 protein: CASRGTGVNSPLHF
J gene: TRBJ1-6
CDR3 length: 14
V gene: TRBV27

CDR3 protein: CASSDFSGGRNTEAFF
J gene: TRBJ1-1
CDR3 length: 16
V gene: TRBV6-1

CDR3 protein: CASSSTGGSYEQYF
J gene: TRBJ2-7
CDR3 length: 14
V gene: TRBV27

CDR3 protein: CASRPAGLGNEQFF
J gene: TRBJ2-1
CDR3 length: 14
V gene: TRBV28